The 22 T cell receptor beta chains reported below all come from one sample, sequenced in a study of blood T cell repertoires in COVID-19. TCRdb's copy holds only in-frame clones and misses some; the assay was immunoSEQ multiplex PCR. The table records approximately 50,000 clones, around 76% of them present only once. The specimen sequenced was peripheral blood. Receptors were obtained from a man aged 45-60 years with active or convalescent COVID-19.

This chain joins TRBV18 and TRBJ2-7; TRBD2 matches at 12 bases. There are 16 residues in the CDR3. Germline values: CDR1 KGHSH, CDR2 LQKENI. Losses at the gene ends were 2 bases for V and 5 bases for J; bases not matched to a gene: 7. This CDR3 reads CASSPMMLAGGNEQYF. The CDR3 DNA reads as TGTGCCAGCTCACCAATGATGCTAGCGGGAGGGAACGAGCAGTACTTC.

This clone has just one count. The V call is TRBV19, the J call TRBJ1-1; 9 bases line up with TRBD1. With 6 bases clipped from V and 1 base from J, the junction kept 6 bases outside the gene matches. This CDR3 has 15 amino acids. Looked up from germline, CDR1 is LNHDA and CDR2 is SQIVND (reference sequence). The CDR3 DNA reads TGTGCCAGTAGGGCCGGGACAGGGTGGAACACTGAAGCTTTCTTT. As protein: CASRAGTGWNTEAFF. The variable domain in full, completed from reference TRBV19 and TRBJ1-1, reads DGGITQSPKYLFRKEGQNVTLSCEQNLNHDAMYWYRQDPGQGLRLIYYSQIVNDFQKGDIAEGYSVSREKKESFPLTVTSAQKNPTAFYLCASRAGTGWNTEAFFGQGTRLTVV.

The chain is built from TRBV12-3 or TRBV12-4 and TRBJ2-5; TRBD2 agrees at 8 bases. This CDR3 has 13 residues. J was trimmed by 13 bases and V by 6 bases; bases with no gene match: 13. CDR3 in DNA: TGTGCCAGCAGGTCTACACTAGGGCTAGCGGGGTACTTC. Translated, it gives CASRSTLGLAGYF.

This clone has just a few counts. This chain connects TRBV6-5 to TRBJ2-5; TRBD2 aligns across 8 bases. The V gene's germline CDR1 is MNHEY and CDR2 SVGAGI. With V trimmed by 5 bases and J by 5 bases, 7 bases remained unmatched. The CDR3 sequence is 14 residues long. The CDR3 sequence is CASSQGLGEETQYF. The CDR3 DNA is TGTGCCAGCAGTCAGGGACTAGGGGAGGAGACCCAGTACTTC.

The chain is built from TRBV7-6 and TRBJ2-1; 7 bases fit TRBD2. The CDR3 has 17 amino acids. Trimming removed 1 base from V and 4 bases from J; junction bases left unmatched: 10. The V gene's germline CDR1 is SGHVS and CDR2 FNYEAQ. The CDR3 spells CASSLGSGGSSYNEQFF. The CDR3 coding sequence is TGTGCCAGCAGCTTAGGGTCCGGCGGGAGCTCTTACAATGAGCAGTTCTTC.

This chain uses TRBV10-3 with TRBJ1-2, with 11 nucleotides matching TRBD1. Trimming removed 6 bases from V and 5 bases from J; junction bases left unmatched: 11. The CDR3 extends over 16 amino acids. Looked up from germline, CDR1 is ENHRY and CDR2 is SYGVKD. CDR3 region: CAISISTGTGGYGYTF. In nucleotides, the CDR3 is TGTGCCATCAGCATTAGTACCGGGACAGGGGGATATGGCTACACCTTC.

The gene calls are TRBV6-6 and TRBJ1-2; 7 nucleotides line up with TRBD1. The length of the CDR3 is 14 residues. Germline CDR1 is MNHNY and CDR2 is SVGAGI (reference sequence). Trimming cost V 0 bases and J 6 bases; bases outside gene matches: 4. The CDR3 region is CASSYSTGADGYTF. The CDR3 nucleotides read TGTGCCAGCAGTTACTCCACAGGGGCCGATGGCTACACCTTC.

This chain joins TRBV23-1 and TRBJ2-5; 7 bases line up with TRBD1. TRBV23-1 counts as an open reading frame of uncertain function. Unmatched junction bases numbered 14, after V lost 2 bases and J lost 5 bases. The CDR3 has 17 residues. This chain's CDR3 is CASSQTPTDRARETQYF. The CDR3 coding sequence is TGCGCCAGCAGTCAAACCCCGACCGACAGGGCACGTGAGACCCAGTACTTC.

The CDR3 spells CASNEQGNEQFF. CDR3 nucleotide sequence: TGTGCCAGTAATGAACAGGGGAATGAGCAGTTCTTC. The V gene is TRBV12-3 or TRBV12-4, the J gene TRBJ2-1, with TRBD1 identical over 7 bases. The CDR3 totals 12 residues. The J segment lost 7 bases and the V segment lost 9 bases, leaving 6 bases of the junction unmatched.

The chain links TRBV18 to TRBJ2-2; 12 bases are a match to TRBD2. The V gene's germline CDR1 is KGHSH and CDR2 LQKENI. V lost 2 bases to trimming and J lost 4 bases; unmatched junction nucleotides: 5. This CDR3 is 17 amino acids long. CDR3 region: CASSPGPGLAGTGELFF. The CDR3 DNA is TGTGCCAGCTCACCAGGGCCGGGACTAGCGGGCACCGGGGAGCTGTTTTTT.

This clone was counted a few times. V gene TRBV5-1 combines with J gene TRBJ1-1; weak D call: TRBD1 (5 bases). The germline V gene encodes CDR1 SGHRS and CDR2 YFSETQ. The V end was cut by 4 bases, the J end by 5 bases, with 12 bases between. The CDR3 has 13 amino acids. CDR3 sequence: CASSRDGLTEAFF. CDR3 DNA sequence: TGCGCCAGCAGCCGGGACGGACTAACTGAAGCTTTCTTT.

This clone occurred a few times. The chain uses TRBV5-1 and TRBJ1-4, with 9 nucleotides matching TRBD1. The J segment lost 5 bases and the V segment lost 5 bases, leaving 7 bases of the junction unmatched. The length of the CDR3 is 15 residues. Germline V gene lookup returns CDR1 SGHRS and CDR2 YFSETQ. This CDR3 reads CASSLQTGGNEKLFF. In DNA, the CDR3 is TGCGCCAGCAGTCTACAGACAGGGGGGAATGAAAAACTGTTTTTT.

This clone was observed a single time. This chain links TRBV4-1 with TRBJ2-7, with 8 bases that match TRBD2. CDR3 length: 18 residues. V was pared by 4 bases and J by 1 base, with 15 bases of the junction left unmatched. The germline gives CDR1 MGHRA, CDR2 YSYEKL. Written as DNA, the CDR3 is TGCGCCAGCAGCCCAACCCGAGGAGTAAGCGGGAGATCCTACGAGCAGTACTTC. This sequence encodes CASSPTRGVSGRSYEQYF.

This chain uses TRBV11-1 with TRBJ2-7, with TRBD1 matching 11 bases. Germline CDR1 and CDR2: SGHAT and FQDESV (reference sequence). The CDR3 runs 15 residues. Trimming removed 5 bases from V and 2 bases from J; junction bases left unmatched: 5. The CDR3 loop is CASSLDRGLTYEQYF. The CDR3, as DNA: TGTGCCAGCAGCCTGGACAGGGGGCTGACCTACGAGCAGTACTTC.

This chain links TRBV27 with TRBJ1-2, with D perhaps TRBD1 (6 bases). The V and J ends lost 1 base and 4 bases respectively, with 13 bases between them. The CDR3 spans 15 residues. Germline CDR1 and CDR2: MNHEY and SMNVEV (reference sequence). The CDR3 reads CASSLYQGSAYGYTF. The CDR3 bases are TGTGCCAGCAGTTTATATCAGGGGTCAGCCTATGGCTACACCTTC.

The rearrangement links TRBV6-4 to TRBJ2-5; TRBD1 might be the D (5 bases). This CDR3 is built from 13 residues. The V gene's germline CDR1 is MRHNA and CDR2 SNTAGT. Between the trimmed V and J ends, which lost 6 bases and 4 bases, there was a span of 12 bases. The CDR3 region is CASSANQGETQYF. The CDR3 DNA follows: TGTGCCAGCAGCGCAAACCAGGGAGAGACCCAGTACTTC.

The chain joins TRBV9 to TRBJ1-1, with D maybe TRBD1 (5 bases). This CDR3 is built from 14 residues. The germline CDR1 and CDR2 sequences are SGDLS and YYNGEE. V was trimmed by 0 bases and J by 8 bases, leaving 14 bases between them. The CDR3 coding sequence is TGTGCCAGCAGCGTAGCTATGGGGCCTGGAGAAGCTTTCTTT. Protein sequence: CASSVAMGPGEAFF.

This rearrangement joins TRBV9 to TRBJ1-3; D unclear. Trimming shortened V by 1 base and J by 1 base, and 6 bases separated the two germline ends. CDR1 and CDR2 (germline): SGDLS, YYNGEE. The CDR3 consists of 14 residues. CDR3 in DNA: TGTGCCAGCAGCGTACAGGTATCTGGAAACACCATATATTTT. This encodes CASSVQVSGNTIYF.

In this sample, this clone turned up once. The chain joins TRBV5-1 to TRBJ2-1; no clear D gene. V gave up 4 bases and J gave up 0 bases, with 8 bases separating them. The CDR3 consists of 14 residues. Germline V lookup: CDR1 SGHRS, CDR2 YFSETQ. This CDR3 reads CASSQFSSYNEQFF. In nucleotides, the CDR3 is TGCGCCAGCAGCCAGTTCAGCTCCTACAATGAGCAGTTCTTC. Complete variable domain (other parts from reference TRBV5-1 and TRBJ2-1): KAGVTQTPRYLIKTRGQQVTLSCSPISGHRSVSWYQQTPGQGLQFLFEYFSETQRNKGNFPGRFSGRQFSNSRSEMNVSTLELGDSALYLCASSQFSSYNEQFFGPGTRLTVL.

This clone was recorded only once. CDR3 protein: CASSQGSLGGPSNQPQHF. CDR3 nucleotide sequence: TGTGCCAGCAGCCAAGGGTCACTGGGGGGTCCTAGCAATCAGCCCCAGCATTTT. The rearrangement links TRBV3-1 (or the pseudogene TRBV3-2) to TRBJ1-5; TRBD1 is a possible D gene (5 bases). V lost 1 base, J lost 0 bases, and 16 bases lay in between. The length of the CDR3 is 18 residues. The germline gives CDR1 LGHDT, CDR2 YNNKEL (reference sequence).

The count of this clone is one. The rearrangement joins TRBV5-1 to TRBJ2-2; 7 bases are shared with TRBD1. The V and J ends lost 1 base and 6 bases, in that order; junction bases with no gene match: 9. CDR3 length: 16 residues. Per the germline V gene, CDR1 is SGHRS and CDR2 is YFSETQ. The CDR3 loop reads CASSLTGQAYSGELFF. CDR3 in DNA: TGCGCCAGCAGCTTGACAGGACAGGCTTACTCCGGGGAGCTGTTTTTT.

CDR3 region: CASSTRSGILSEKLFF. In DNA form, the CDR3 reads TGCGCCAGCAGCACACGCTCGGGAATCCTGTCTGAAAAACTGTTTTTT. The V gene is TRBV4-1, the J gene TRBJ1-4; unclear D gene. Germline V gene sequence: CDR1 MGHRA, CDR2 YSYEKL. The CDR3 length is 16 residues. V was cut by 5 bases and J by 7 bases, with 20 bases left in between.